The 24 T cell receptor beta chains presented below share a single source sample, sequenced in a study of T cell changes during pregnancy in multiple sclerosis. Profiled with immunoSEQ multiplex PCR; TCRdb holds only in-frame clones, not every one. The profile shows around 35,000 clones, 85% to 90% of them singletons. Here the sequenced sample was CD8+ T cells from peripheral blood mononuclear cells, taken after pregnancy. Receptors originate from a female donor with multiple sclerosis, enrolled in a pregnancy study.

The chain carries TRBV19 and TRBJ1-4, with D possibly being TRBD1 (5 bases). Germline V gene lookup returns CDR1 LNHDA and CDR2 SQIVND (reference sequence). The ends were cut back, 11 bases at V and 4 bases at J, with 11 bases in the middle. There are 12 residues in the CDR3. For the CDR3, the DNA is TGTGCCGTAGCGGGGCTTAATGAAAAACTGTTTTTT. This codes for CAVAGLNEKLFF. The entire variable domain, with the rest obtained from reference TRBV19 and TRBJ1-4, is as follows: DGGITQSPKYLFRKEGQNVTLSCEQNLNHDAMYWYRQDPGQGLRLIYYSQIVNDFQKGDIAEGYSVSREKKESFPLTVTSAQKNPTAFYLCAVAGLNEKLFFGSGTQLSVL.

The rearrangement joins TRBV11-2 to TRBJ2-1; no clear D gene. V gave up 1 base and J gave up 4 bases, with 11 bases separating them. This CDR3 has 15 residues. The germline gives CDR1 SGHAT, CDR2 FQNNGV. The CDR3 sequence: CASSLAPGSYNEQFF. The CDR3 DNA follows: TGTGCCAGCAGCTTAGCCCCGGGTTCGTACAATGAGCAGTTCTTC.

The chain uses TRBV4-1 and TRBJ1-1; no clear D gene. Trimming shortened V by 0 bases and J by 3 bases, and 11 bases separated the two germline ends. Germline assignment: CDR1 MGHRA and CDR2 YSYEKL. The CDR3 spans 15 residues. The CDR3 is CASSQEQFRDTEAFF. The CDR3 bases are TGCGCCAGCAGCCAAGAACAGTTTCGCGACACTGAAGCTTTCTTT.

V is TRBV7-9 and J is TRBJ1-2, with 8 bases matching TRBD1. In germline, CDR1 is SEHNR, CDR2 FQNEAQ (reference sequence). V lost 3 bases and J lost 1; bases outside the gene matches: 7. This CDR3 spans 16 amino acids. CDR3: CASSLGGQEINYGYTF. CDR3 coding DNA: TGTGCCAGCAGCTTGGGGGGACAGGAAATTAACTATGGCTACACCTTC.

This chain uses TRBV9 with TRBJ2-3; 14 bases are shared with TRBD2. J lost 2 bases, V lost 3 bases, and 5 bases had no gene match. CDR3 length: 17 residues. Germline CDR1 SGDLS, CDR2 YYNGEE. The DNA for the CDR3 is TGTGCCAGCAGCGACGGGACTAGCGGGGGCCCCACAGATACGCAGTATTTT. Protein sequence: CASSDGTSGGPTDTQYF.

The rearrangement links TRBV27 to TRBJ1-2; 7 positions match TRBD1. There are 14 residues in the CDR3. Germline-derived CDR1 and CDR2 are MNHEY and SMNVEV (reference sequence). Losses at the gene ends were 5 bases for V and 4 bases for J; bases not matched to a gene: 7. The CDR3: CASSPGDSRYGYTF. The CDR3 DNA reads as TGTGCCAGCAGTCCTGGGGACAGCCGCTATGGCTACACCTTC.

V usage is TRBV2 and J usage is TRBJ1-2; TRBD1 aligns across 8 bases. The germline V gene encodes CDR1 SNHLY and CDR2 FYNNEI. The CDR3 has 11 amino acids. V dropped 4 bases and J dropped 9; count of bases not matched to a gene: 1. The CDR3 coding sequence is TGTGCCAGCAGTGGGGACAGGAGCTACACCTTC. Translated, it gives CASSGDRSYTF.

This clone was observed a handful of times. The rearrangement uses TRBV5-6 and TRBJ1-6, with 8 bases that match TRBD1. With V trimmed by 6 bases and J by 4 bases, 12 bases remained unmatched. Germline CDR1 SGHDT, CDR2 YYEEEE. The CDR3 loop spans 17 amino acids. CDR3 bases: TGTGCCAGCAACTGGTTACAGGGGGAGACTTATAATTCACCCCTCCACTTT. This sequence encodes CASNWLQGETYNSPLHF.

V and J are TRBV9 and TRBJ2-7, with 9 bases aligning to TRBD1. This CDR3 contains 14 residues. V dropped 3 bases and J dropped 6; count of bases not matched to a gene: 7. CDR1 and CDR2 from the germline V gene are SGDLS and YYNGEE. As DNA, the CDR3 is TGTGCCAGCAGCGGGGGGGGGACAGGGACCGAGCAGTACTTC. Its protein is CASSGGGTGTEQYF. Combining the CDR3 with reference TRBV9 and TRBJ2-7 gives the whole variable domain DSGVTQTPKHLITATGQRVTLRCSPRSGDLSVYWYQQSLDQGLQFLIQYYNGEERAKGNILERFSAQQFPDLHSELNLSSLELGDSALYFCASSGGGTGTEQYFGPGTRLTVT.

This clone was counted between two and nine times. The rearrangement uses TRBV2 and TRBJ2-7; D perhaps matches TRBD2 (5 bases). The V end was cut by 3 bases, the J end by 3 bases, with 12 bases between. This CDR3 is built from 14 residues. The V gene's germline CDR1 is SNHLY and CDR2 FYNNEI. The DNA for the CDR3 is TGTGCCAGCAGTGAGGACTCTGGTAACTACGAGCAGTACTTC. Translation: CASSEDSGNYEQYF.

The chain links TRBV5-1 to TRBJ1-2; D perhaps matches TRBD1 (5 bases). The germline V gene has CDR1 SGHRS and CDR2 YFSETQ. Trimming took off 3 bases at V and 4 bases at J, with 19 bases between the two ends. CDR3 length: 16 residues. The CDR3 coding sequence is TGCGCCAGCAGCTCCTTCGGGACTTCGGGGATCTATGGCTACACCTTC. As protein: CASSSFGTSGIYGYTF.

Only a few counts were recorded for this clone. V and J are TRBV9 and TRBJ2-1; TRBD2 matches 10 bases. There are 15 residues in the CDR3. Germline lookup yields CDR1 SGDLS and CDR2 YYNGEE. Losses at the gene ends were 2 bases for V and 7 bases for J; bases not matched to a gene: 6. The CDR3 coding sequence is TGTGCCAGCAGCGTCGCAAGCGGGGGGGGGAATGAGCAGTTCTTC. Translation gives CASSVASGGGNEQFF.

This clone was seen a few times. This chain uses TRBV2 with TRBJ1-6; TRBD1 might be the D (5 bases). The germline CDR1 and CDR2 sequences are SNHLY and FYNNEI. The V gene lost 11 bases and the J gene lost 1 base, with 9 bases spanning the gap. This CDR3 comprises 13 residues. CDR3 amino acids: CACQGSYNSPLHF. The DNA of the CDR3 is TGTGCCTGTCAGGGTTCCTATAATTCACCCCTCCACTTT.

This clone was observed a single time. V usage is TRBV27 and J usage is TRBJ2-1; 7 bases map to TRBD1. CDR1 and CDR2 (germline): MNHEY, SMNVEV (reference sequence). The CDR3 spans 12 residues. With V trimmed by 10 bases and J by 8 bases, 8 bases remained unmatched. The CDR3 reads CATLDRADEQFF. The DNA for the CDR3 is TGTGCCACCCTAGACAGGGCGGATGAGCAGTTCTTC.

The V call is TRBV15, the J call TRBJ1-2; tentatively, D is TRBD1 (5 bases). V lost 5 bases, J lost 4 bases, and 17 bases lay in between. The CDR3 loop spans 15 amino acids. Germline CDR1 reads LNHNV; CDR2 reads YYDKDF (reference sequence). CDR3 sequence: CATSSSGGVGYGYTF. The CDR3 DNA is TGTGCCACCAGCTCGAGCGGGGGAGTAGGCTATGGCTACACCTTC. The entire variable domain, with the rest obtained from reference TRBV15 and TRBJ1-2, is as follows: DAMVIQNPRYQVTQFGKPVTLSCSQTLNHNVMYWYQQKSSQAPKLLFHYYDKDFNNEADTPDNFQSRRPNTSFCFLDIRSPGLGDTAMYLCATSSSGGVGYGYTFGSGTRLTVV.

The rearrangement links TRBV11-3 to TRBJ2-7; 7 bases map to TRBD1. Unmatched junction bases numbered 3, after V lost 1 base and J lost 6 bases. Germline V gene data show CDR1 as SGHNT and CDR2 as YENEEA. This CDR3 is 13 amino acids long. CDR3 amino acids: CASSLGTGLEQYF. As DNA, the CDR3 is TGTGCCAGCAGCTTAGGGACAGGACTCGAGCAGTACTTC.

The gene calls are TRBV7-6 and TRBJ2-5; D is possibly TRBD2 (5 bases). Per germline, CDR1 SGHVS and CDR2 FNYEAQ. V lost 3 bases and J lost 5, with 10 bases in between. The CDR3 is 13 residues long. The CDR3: CASSLEVVETQYF. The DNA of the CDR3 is TGTGCCAGCAGCTTGGAGGTGGTGGAGACCCAGTACTTC.

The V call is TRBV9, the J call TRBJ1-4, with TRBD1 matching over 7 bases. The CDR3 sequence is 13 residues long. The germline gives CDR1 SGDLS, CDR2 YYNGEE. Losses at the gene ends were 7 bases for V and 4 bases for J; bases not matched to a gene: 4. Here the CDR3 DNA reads TGTGCCAGCGGGGACAGTAATAATGAAAAACTGTTTTTT. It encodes CASGDSNNEKLFF.

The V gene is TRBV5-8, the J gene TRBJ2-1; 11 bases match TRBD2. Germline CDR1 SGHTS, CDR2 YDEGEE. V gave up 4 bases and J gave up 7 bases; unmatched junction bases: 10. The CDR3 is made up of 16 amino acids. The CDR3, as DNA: TGTGCCAGCAGCCCAGTAGCGGGGGGGCCTAGGAATGAGCAGTTCTTC. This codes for CASSPVAGGPRNEQFF.

The CDR3 loop reads CASSEVLAGLGDTQYF. CDR3 bases: TGTGCCAGCAGTGAAGTCCTAGCGGGGCTAGGGGATACGCAGTATTTT. V usage is TRBV2 and J usage is TRBJ2-3, with 9 bases aligning to TRBD2. The germline V gene has CDR1 SNHLY and CDR2 FYNNEI. CDR3 length equals 16 residues. V lost 1 base, J lost 6 bases, and 8 bases stayed unmatched.

The CDR3 nucleotides are TGTGCCACTGCTCTGGGGACTAGCGACACAGATACGCAGTATTTT. It encodes CATALGTSDTDTQYF. The chain uses TRBV5-8 and TRBJ2-3; 10 bases match TRBD2. CDR1 and CDR2 (germline): SGHTS, YDEGEE. V trimming: 9 bases; J trimming: 2 bases; junction bases outside the gene matches: 9. CDR3 length: 15 residues.

CDR3 bases: TGTGCCAGCAGCGTAAGGCCGGGGTCTCCGAACACTGAAGCTTTCTTT. Translation: CASSVRPGSPNTEAFF. The chain joins TRBV9 to TRBJ1-1; D uncertain. This CDR3 has 16 residues. The germline V and J ends were trimmed by 1 base and 1 base, with 14 bases remaining between them. The V gene's germline CDR1 is SGDLS and CDR2 YYNGEE.

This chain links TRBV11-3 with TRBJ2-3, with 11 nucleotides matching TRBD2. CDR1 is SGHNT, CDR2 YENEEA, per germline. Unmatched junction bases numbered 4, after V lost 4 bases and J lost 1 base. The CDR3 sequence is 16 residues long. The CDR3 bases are TGTGCCAGCAGCTCGCTAGCGGGGGGCGGCACAGATACGCAGTATTTT. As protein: CASSSLAGGGTDTQYF.

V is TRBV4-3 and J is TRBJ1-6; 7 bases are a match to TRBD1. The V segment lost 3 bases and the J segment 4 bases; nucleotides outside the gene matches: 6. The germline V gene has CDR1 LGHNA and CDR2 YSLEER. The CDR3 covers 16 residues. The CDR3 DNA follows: TGCGCCAGCAGCCAGAGGACAGGAAATTATAATTCACCCCTCCACTTT. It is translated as CASSQRTGNYNSPLHF.